This T cell receptor (beta chain) was sequenced for a study of blood T cell repertoires in COVID-19. There are 16 residues in the CDR3. From germline, CDR1 is MNHEY and CDR2 SVGAGI. J lost 3 bases, V lost 0 bases, and 6 bases had no gene match. Assay: immunoSEQ multiplex PCR; the TCRdb copy retains only in-frame clones and omits some. The table shows about 140,000 clones, with just under 90% occurring only once. This sequence joins TRBV6-5 and TRBJ2-7; 9 positions agree with TRBD2. The sequencing input was peripheral blood. The TCR was taken from a woman aged 40 to 55 with acute or convalescent COVID-19. The CDR3 sequence is CASSYSKASGDYEQYF. The DNA for the CDR3 is TGTGCCAGCAGTTACTCGAAGGCTAGCGGGGACTACGAGCAGTACTTC.